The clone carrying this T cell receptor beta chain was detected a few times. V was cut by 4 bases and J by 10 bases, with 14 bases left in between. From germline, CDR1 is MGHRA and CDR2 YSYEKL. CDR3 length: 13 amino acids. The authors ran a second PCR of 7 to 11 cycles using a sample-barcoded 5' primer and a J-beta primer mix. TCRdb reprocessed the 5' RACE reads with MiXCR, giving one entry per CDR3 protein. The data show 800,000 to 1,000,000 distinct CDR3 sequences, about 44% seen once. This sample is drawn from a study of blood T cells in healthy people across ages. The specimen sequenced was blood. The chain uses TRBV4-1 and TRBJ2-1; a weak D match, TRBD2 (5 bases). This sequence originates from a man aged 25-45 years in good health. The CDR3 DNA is TGCGCCAGCAGCCCGGTCTCCGGGGAGGAGCAGTTCTTC. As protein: CASSPVSGEEQFF.